Shown below are 10 T cell receptor beta chains from a single sample sequenced in a study of T cell clones after liver transplantation (dated by TCRdb to the late 2010s). The library was made by the immunoSEQ multiplex PCR assay. TCRdb mirrors the immuneACCESS table, restricted to in-frame sequences. Some clones are absent from its copies; in checked studies, under half trace to an unresolved V gene, and the reason for the others is unknown. Present in this sample are some 80,000 clones, 65% to 85% of which were seen just once. The ten biggest clones cover less than 0.6% of the sample. The sample consisted of CD4+ T cells from blood, taken 45 to 46 months after liver transplant. The receptors were gathered from a human patient who received a liver transplant. In transplant recipients, some T cells may be of donor rather than host origin.

A few counts support this clone. The chain combines TRBV5-1 with TRBJ2-1, with TRBD2 identical over 9 bases. The junction had 9 bases not matched to a gene; V was cut back by 4 bases and J by 7 bases. The CDR3 runs to 15 residues. Germline CDR1 and CDR2: SGHRS and YFSETQ. CDR3 DNA: TGCGCCAGCAGCCGAGCGGGAGGCGGGGAGAATGAGCAGTTCTTC. It codes for CASSRAGGGENEQFF.

The chain has TRBV9 and TRBJ2-3; tentatively, D is TRBD2 (5 bases). From germline, CDR1 is SGDLS and CDR2 YYNGEE. This CDR3 region has 13 residues. Trimming shortened V by 3 bases and J by 5 bases, and 10 bases separated the two germline ends. CDR3: CASSGRMLDTQYF. CDR3 nucleotides: TGTGCCAGCAGCGGGAGGATGCTAGATACGCAGTATTTT.

The genes are TRBV5-5 and TRBJ1-1; perhaps TRBD1 as D (5 bases). Germline values: CDR1 SGHKS, CDR2 YYEKEE (reference sequence). Trimming stripped 3 bases from V and 1 base from J, with 13 bases between. The CDR3 is made up of 15 amino acids. CDR3 amino acids: CASSWTDRSNTEAFF. The CDR3, as DNA: TGTGCCAGCAGCTGGACTGACAGATCGAACACTGAAGCTTTCTTT. The complete variable domain, with remaining parts taken from reference TRBV5-5 and TRBJ1-1, reads DAGVTQSPTHLIKTRGQQVTLRCSPISGHKSVSWYQQVLGQGPQFIFQYYEKEERGRGNFPDRFSARQFPNYSSELNVNALLLGDSALYLCASSWTDRSNTEAFFGQGTRLTVV.

J is TRBJ2-1 and V is TRBV28; 10 positions agree with TRBD2. CDR1 is MDHEN, CDR2 SYDVKM, per germline. Losses at the gene ends were 3 bases for V and 7 bases for J; bases not matched to a gene: 9. This CDR3 is built from 16 residues. The CDR3 here is CASSLHSSGRRNEQFF. As DNA, the CDR3 is TGTGCCAGCAGTTTGCACAGTAGCGGGAGGCGGAATGAGCAGTTCTTC.

CDR3 region: CASSPDGGLSNQPQHF. DNA of the CDR3: TGCGCCAGCAGCCCAGACGGGGGTTTGAGCAATCAGCCCCAGCATTTT. The chain joins TRBV5-1 to TRBJ1-5; a weak D match, TRBD1 (5 bases). The CDR3 runs to 16 residues. Trimming pared 4 bases from V and 1 base from J, leaving 15 bases between. Germline loops: CDR1 SGHRS, CDR2 YFSETQ.

A few counts support this clone. V and J are TRBV12-5 and TRBJ2-1; D unclear. CDR3 length equals 17 residues. V gave up 2 bases and J gave up 1 base, with 15 bases separating them. CDR1 is LGHNT and CDR2 is FRNRAP in the germline V gene. CDR3 nucleotides: TGTGCTAGTGGTTTGTACGGGTCAGCGCAATCCTACAATGAGCAGTTCTTC. Its translation: CASGLYGSAQSYNEQFF. Supplemented by reference TRBV12-5 and TRBJ2-1, the full variable domain reads DARVTQTPRHKVTEMGQEVTMRCQPILGHNTVFWYRQTMMQGLELLAYFRNRAPLDDSGMPKDRFSAEMPDATLATLKIQPSEPRDSAVYFCASGLYGSAQSYNEQFFGPGTRLTVL.

This rearrangement joins TRBV11-1 to TRBJ1-1; D unclear. Germline CDR1 is SGHAT and CDR2 is FQDESV (reference sequence). V shed 3 bases and J shed 5 bases, with 10 bases lying between them. CDR3 length: 13 residues. In DNA form, the CDR3 reads TGTGCCAGCAGCTTCCGGAGGAGAACTGAAGCTTTCTTT. This codes for CASSFRRRTEAFF.

The rearrangement joins TRBV15 to TRBJ1-1; perhaps TRBD1 as D (5 bases). The germline CDR1 and CDR2 sequences are LNHNV and YYDKDF (reference sequence). The CDR3 totals 14 residues. Trimming took 1 base from V and 2 from J, leaving 8 bases between them. The chain's CDR3 is CATSRVGRNTEAFF. The CDR3 DNA follows: TGTGCCACCAGCAGAGTGGGGCGTAACACTGAAGCTTTCTTT.

J is TRBJ2-3 and V is TRBV10-1, with 9 positions matching TRBD2. Germline V lookup: CDR1 WNHNN, CDR2 SYGVQD (reference sequence). The CDR3 has 15 amino acids. Germline trimming cut 3 bases from V and 3 bases from J; bases unmatched to any gene: 4. CDR3 sequence (DNA): TGCGCCAGCAGTGAAGGCGGGAGGGAAACAGATACGCAGTATTTT. Translating gives CASSEGGRETDTQYF.

The chain employs TRBV29-1 and TRBJ2-2; 7 nucleotides match TRBD1. V shed 5 bases, J shed 1 base, and the junction held 10 bases outside the gene matches. CDR3 length: 16 amino acids. CDR1 is SQVTM and CDR2 is ANQGSEA in the germline V gene. The CDR3 loop is CSVSRTGALNTGELFF. The CDR3 bases are TGCAGCGTTAGTAGAACAGGGGCCCTGAACACCGGGGAGCTGTTTTTT.